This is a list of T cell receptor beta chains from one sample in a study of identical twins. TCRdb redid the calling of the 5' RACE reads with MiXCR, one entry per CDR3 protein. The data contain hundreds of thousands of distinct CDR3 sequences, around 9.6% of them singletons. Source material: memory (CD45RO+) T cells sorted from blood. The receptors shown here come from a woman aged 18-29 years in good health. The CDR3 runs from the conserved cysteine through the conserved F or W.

cdr3_aa: CSAQDGGYQPQHF
v_call: TRBV20-1
j_call: TRBJ1-5

cdr3_aa: CASSLGPSSGGTREQFF
v_call: TRBV12-3/TRBV12-4
j_call: TRBJ2-1

cdr3_aa: CASSLANGRVETQYF
v_call: TRBV5-1
j_call: TRBJ2-5

cdr3_aa: CASRPPTSYEQYF
v_call: TRBV12-3/TRBV12-4
j_call: TRBJ2-7

cdr3_aa: CATSRAGLRGDTQYF
v_call: TRBV15
j_call: TRBJ2-3

cdr3_aa: CSASGIMNTEAFF
v_call: TRBV20-1
j_call: TRBJ1-1

cdr3_aa: CATSPQGNTEAFF
v_call: TRBV18
j_call: TRBJ1-1

cdr3_aa: CSARIGETQYF
v_call: TRBV20-1
j_call: TRBJ2-5

cdr3_aa: CASSPWTSGGGTQYF
v_call: TRBV9
j_call: TRBJ2-3

cdr3_aa: CASSRDTSSYNEQFF
v_call: TRBV11-2
j_call: TRBJ2-1

cdr3_aa: CASSQDGFNEKLFF
v_call: TRBV9
j_call: TRBJ1-4

cdr3_aa: CASSEGTAGWVKNIQYF
v_call: TRBV6-1
j_call: TRBJ2-4

cdr3_aa: CAISVGGDEQFF
v_call: TRBV10-3
j_call: TRBJ2-1

cdr3_aa: CSARLDSLGYGYTF
v_call: TRBV20-1
j_call: TRBJ1-2

cdr3_aa: CATQGSYYGYTF
v_call: TRBV24-1
j_call: TRBJ1-2

cdr3_aa: CSARDRTRPTGELFF
v_call: TRBV20-1
j_call: TRBJ2-2

cdr3_aa: CSVFWGTRLETQYF
v_call: TRBV20-1
j_call: TRBJ2-5

cdr3_aa: CASSLMGFNEQFF
v_call: TRBV5-1
j_call: TRBJ2-1

cdr3_aa: CASRLAGGPETQYF
v_call: TRBV6-1
j_call: TRBJ2-5

cdr3_aa: CASSYWDSGANVLTF
v_call: TRBV6-5
j_call: TRBJ2-6

cdr3_aa: CASSLSPETEAFF
v_call: TRBV5-6
j_call: TRBJ1-1